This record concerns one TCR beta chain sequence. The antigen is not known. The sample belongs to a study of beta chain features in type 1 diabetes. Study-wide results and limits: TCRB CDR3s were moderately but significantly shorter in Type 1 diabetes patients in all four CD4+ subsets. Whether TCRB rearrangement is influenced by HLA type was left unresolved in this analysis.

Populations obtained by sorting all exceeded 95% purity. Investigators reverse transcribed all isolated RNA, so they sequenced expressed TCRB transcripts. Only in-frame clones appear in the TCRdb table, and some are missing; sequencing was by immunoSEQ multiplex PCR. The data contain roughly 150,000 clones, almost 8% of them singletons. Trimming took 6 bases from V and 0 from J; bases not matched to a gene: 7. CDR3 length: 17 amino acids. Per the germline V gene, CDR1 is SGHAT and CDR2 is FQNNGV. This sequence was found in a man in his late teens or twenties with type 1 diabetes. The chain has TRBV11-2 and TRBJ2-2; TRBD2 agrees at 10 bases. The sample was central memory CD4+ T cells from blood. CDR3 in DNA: TGTGCCAGCAGATCAAGCGGGGGGGCAACGAACACCGGGGAGCTGTTTTTT. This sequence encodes CASRSSGGATNTGELFF.